These T cell receptor beta chains were read from a single sample in a study of Graves' ophthalmopathy and Graves' hyperthyroidism. Each CDR3 protein gets one entry after TCRdb re-called the multiplex PCR reads with MiXCR. The profile shows about 410,000 distinct CDR3 sequences, around 20% of them singletons. Source material: peripheral blood. The receptors originated from a young woman with Graves' ophthalmopathy. The CDR3 runs from the conserved cysteine through the conserved F or W. D genes are given only for firm matches. The size of a clone is reported for some rows only, either as once, few or many, or as a class for expanded clones.

clone size: once
V gene: TRBV11-2
D gene: TRBD1
J gene: TRBJ1-2
CDR3 DNA: TGTGCCAGCAGCTCCTCGGGACAGCGGGGGGGCTACACCTTC
CDR3 protein: CASSSSGQRGGYTF

clone size: few
V gene: TRBV12-3/TRBV12-4
D gene: -
J gene: TRBJ1-2
CDR3 DNA: TGTGCCAGCAGTCGATCGGGCGCCTATGGCTACACCTTC
CDR3 protein: CASSRSGAYGYTF

clone size: many
V gene: TRBV6-5
D gene: -
J gene: TRBJ2-3
CDR3 DNA: TGTGCCAGCAGTTTCTCGGGGGTAGATACGCAGTATTTT
CDR3 protein: CASSFSGVDTQYF

clone size: many
V gene: TRBV6-2/TRBV6-3
D gene: TRBD1
J gene: TRBJ2-5
CDR3 DNA: TGTGCCAGCAGCATCAGACAGGGGATAGGGGAGACCCAGTACTTC
CDR3 protein: CASSIRQGIGETQYF

clone size: many
V gene: TRBV27
D gene: -
J gene: TRBJ1-6
CDR3 DNA: TGTGCCAGCAGCTGGTTAAGGGAAGATTCACCCCTCCACTTT
CDR3 protein: CASSWLREDSPLHF

clone size: many
V gene: TRBV7-9
D gene: TRBD1
J gene: TRBJ1-1
CDR3 DNA: TGTGCCAGCAGCTTGGCGAGGGACAGGGCTGAAGCTTTCTTT
CDR3 protein: CASSLARDRAEAFF

clone size: -
V gene: TRBV6-4
D gene: -
J gene: TRBJ2-7
CDR3 DNA: TGTGCCAGCAGAAGGGGGCGGGAGTACGGCGAGCAGTACTTC
CDR3 protein: CASRRGREYGEQYF

clone size: many
V gene: TRBV11-2
D gene: TRBD1
J gene: TRBJ1-2
CDR3 DNA: TGTGCCAGCAGCTTAGATTCGACAGGGGGCTATGGCTACACCTTC
CDR3 protein: CASSLDSTGGYGYTF

clone size: many
V gene: TRBV20-1
D gene: TRBD2
J gene: TRBJ2-5
CDR3 DNA: TGCAGTGCCCGAGACGCTAGCGGGATGGACATGGTGGCCCAGTACTTC
CDR3 protein: CSARDASGMDMVAQYF

clone size: many
V gene: TRBV7-2
D gene: TRBD2
J gene: TRBJ2-2
CDR3 DNA: TGCGCCAGCAGCTATAGCGGGGGTACTAACACCGGGGAGCTGTTTTTT
CDR3 protein: CASSYSGGTNTGELFF

clone size: -
V gene: TRBV6-2/TRBV6-3
D gene: -
J gene: TRBJ2-5
CDR3 DNA: TGTGCCAGCAGCCTCTATGGGGAGACCCAGTACTTC
CDR3 protein: CASSLYGETQYF

clone size: many
V gene: TRBV7-2
D gene: TRBD1
J gene: TRBJ2-5
CDR3 DNA: TGTGCCAGCAGCCCTCGACAGGGGGTGGGGGGAGAGACCCAGTACTTC
CDR3 protein: CASSPRQGVGGETQYF

clone size: many
V gene: TRBV12-3/TRBV12-4
D gene: TRBD1
J gene: TRBJ1-2
CDR3 DNA: TGTGCCATCTTCAGACAGGGAGCCTATGGCTACACCTTC
CDR3 protein: CAIFRQGAYGYTF

clone size: many
V gene: TRBV7-9
D gene: -
J gene: TRBJ2-5
CDR3 DNA: TGTGCCAGCAGCTTACTGGGGCCTCAAAAGACCCAGTACTTC
CDR3 protein: CASSLLGPQKTQYF

clone size: many
V gene: TRBV6-1
D gene: -
J gene: TRBJ2-5
CDR3 DNA: TGTGCCAGCAGTCTAACCCGGGACTCACAAGAGACCCAGTACTTC
CDR3 protein: CASSLTRDSQETQYF

clone size: many
V gene: TRBV15
D gene: -
J gene: TRBJ1-5
CDR3 DNA: TGTGCCACCAGCAGAGGACAGGTTGGGGATATGAGCAATCAGCCCCAGCATTTT
CDR3 protein: CATSRGQVGDMSNQPQHF

clone size: -
V gene: TRBV19
D gene: TRBD1
J gene: TRBJ2-2
CDR3 DNA: TGTGCCAGTAGTTTTTCCGGGACAGGCGTTCGGGGGAGCACCGGGGAGCTGTTTTTT
CDR3 protein: CASSFSGTGVRGSTGELFF

clone size: many
V gene: TRBV6-4
D gene: -
J gene: TRBJ2-2
CDR3 DNA: TGTGCCAGCAGTGACGGGACCGGGGAGCTGTTTTTT
CDR3 protein: CASSDGTGELFF

clone size: many
V gene: TRBV30
D gene: TRBD2
J gene: TRBJ2-7
CDR3 DNA: TGTGCCTGGAGTGTAAGCTTCAGCGGGGGATACGAGCAGTACTTC
CDR3 protein: CAWSVSFSGGYEQYF

clone size: few
V gene: TRBV12-3/TRBV12-4
D gene: -
J gene: TRBJ1-2
CDR3 DNA: TGTGCCAGCAGTTTCATACGGGCTGGCTACACCTTC
CDR3 protein: CASSFIRAGYTF

clone size: many
V gene: TRBV7-2
D gene: -
J gene: TRBJ2-7
CDR3 DNA: TGTGCCAGCAGCTTGGGCCCAGACTACGAGCAGTACTTC
CDR3 protein: CASSLGPDYEQYF

clone size: many
V gene: TRBV6-1
D gene: -
J gene: TRBJ2-7
CDR3 DNA: TGTGCCAGCAGTACAGGGTCGCAGATCCCTTACGAGCAGTACTTC
CDR3 protein: CASSTGSQIPYEQYF

clone size: many
V gene: TRBV24-1
D gene: -
J gene: TRBJ1-1
CDR3 DNA: TGTGCCACCTCTAACGAGGGGAACACTGAAGCTTTCTTT
CDR3 protein: CATSNEGNTEAFF

clone size: few
V gene: TRBV30
D gene: -
J gene: TRBJ1-1
CDR3 DNA: TGTGCCTGGAGTGGGGTCACAATTGAAGCTTTCTTT
CDR3 protein: CAWSGVTIEAFF

clone size: -
V gene: TRBV7-3
D gene: TRBD2
J gene: TRBJ2-2
CDR3 DNA: TGTGCCAGCAGTCCCCGGGGGGGAACCCAAACCGGGGAGCTGTTTTTT
CDR3 protein: CASSPRGGTQTGELFF

clone size: many
V gene: TRBV27
D gene: -
J gene: TRBJ2-7
CDR3 DNA: TGTGCCAGCAGTCTAACAGCGACACCGGTTGAGCAGTACTTC
CDR3 protein: CASSLTATPVEQYF

clone size: many
V gene: TRBV24-1
D gene: -
J gene: TRBJ1-5
CDR3 DNA: TGTGCCACCAGTGATCCGGGCAATCAGCCCCAGCATTTT
CDR3 protein: CATSDPGNQPQHF

clone size: many
V gene: TRBV20-1
D gene: TRBD1
J gene: TRBJ2-5
CDR3 DNA: TGCAGTGCTACGGACAGGAACCTCCAAGAGACCCAGTACTTC
CDR3 protein: CSATDRNLQETQYF

clone size: many
V gene: TRBV27
D gene: TRBD1
J gene: TRBJ2-2
CDR3 DNA: TGTGCCAACAGTTTAACCCCGGGACAGTACAACACCGGGGAGCTGTTTTTT
CDR3 protein: CANSLTPGQYNTGELFF

clone size: many
V gene: TRBV6-4
D gene: -
J gene: TRBJ1-2
CDR3 DNA: TGTGCCAGCCGTCCGGGGCCAGGGGCCAACTATGGCTACACCTTC
CDR3 protein: CASRPGPGANYGYTF

clone size: many
V gene: TRBV27
D gene: -
J gene: TRBJ2-2
CDR3 DNA: TGTGCCAGCCGGGACCTCGACACCGGGGAGCTGTTTTTT
CDR3 protein: CASRDLDTGELFF

clone size: many
V gene: TRBV6-2/TRBV6-3
D gene: TRBD1
J gene: TRBJ2-5
CDR3 DNA: TGTGCCAGCAGCTGGGGGACAGGCCCCGGGGCCCAGTACTTC
CDR3 protein: CASSWGTGPGAQYF

clone size: many
V gene: TRBV28
D gene: TRBD2
J gene: TRBJ2-7
CDR3 DNA: TGTGCCAGCAGCTGGGGAGGGACGTTAAGCTCCTACGAGCAGTACTTC
CDR3 protein: CASSWGGTLSSYEQYF

clone size: -
V gene: TRBV28
D gene: -
J gene: TRBJ2-7
CDR3 DNA: TGTGCCAGCAGCTTATGGGATAGTACCGAGCAGTACTTC
CDR3 protein: CASSLWDSTEQYF

clone size: many
V gene: TRBV5-1
D gene: TRBD1
J gene: TRBJ1-2
CDR3 DNA: TGCGCCAGCAGTAATCGGGACAGCTATGGCTACACCTTC
CDR3 protein: CASSNRDSYGYTF